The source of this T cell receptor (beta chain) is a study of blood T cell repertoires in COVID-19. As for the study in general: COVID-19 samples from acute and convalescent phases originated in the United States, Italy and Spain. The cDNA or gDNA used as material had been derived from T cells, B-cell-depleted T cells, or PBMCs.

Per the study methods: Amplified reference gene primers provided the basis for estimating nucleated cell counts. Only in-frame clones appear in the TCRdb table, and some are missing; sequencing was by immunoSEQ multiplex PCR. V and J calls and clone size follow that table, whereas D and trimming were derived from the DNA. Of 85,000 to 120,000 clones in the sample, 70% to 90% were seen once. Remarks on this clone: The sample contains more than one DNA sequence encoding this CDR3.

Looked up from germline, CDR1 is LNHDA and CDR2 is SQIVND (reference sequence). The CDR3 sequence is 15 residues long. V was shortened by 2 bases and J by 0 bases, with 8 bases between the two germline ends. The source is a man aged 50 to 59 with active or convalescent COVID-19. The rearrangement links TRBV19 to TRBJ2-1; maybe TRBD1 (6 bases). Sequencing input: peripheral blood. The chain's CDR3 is CASSIRGNSYNEQFF. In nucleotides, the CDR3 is TGTGCCAGTAGTATAAGGGGGAACTCCTACAATGAGCAGTTCTTC.